The present TCR beta chain was sequenced within a study of T cell changes during pregnancy in multiple sclerosis. The CDR3 totals 13 residues. V lost 5 bases to trimming and J lost 4 bases, with 11 bases between them. Germline V gene lookup returns CDR1 KGHSH and CDR2 LQKENI. Sequencing used immunoSEQ multiplex PCR; TCRdb keeps in-frame clones, though not all of them. Of 20,000 to 30,000 clones in the sample, around nine tenths were seen once. This clone has a handful of counts. The source of this sequence is a female donor in good health, enrolled as a control in a pregnancy study. Sequencing was performed on CD4+ T cells from peripheral blood mononuclear cells, taken in the second trimester of pregnancy. V gene TRBV18 combines with J gene TRBJ1-2, with D uncertain. The CDR3 loop is CASSAGWTYGYTF. The CDR3 nucleotides are TGTGCCAGCTCAGCGGGGTGGACCTATGGCTACACCTTC.